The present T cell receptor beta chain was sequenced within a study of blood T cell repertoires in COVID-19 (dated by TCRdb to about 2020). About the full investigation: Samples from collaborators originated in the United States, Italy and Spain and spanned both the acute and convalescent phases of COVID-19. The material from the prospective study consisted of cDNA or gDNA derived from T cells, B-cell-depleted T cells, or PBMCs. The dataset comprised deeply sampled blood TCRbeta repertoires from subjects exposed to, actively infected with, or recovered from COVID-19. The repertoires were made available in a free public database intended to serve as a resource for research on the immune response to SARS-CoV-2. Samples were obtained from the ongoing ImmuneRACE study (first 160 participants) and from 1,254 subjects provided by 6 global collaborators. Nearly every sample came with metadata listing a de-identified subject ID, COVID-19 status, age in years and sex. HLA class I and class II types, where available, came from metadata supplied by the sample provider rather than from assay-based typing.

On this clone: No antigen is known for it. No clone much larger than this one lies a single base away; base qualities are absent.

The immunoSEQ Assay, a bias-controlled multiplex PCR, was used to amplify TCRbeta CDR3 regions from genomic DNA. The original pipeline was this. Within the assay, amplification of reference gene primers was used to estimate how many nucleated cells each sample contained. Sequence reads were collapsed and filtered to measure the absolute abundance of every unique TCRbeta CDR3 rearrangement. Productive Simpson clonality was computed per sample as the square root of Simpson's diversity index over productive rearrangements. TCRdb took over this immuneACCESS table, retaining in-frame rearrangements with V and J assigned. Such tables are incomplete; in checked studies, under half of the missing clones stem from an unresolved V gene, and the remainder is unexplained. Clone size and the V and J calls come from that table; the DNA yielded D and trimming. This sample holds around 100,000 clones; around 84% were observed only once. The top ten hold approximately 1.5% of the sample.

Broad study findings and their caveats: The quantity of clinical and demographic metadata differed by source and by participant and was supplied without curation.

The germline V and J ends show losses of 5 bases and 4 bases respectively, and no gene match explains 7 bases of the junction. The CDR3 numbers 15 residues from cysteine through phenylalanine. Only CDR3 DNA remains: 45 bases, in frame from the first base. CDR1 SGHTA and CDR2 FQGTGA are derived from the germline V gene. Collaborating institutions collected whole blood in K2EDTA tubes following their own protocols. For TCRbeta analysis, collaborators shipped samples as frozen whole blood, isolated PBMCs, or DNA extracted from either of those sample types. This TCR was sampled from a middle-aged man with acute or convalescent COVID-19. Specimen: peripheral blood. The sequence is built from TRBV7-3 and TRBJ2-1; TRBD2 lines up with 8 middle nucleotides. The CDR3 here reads CASSPQSGGYNEQFF. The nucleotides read TGTGCCAGCAGCCCCCAAAGCGGGGGTTACAATGAGCAGTTCTTC.